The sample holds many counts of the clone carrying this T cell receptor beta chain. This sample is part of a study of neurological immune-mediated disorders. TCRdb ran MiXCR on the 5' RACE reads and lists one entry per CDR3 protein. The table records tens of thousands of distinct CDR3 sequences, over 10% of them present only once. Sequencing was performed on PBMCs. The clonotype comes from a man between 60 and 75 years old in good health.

This CDR3 reads CATSKRQTTNTGELFF. DNA for the CDR3: TGTGCCACCAGCAAACGACAGACCACGAACACCGGGGAGCTGTTTTTT. The genes are TRBV15 and TRBJ2-2; possibly TRBD1 for D (5 bases). The germline V and J ends were trimmed by 4 bases and 0 bases, with 12 bases remaining between them. The CDR3 has 16 amino acids. Germline V gene data show CDR1 as LNHNV and CDR2 as YYDKDF (reference sequence).